What follows are 28 T cell receptor beta chains derived from one specimen sequenced in a study of blood T cell repertoires in COVID-19. TCRdb's table, derived via immunoSEQ multiplex PCR, lists solely in-frame clones and lacks some. This sample has about 260,000 clones, with more than 80% found just once. The sample taken for sequencing was PBMCs or T cells enriched from blood (not recorded which). The receptors were sampled from a woman aged 25 to 39 with acute COVID-19.

V usage is TRBV5-1 and J usage is TRBJ2-7, with TRBD2 matching 8 bases. With V trimmed by 1 base and J by 0 bases, 6 bases remained unmatched. This CDR3 is built from 16 residues. Per germline, CDR1 SGHRS and CDR2 YFSETQ. The CDR3 protein is CASSLNGGRYSYEQYF. DNA of the CDR3: TGCGCCAGCAGCTTGAACGGCGGGAGGTACTCCTACGAGCAGTACTTC.

This chain connects TRBV5-6 to TRBJ2-1; 8 bases are a match to TRBD2. The V gene end was trimmed by 0 bases and the J gene end by 9 bases; junction bases not matched to a gene: 14. The V gene's germline CDR1 is SGHDT and CDR2 YYEEEE. CDR3 size: 17 residues. Here the CDR3 reads CASSLALLAGRVGEQFF. The CDR3 DNA is TGTGCCAGCAGCTTGGCCCTTTTAGCGGGACGGGTGGGTGAGCAGTTCTTC.

The rearrangement uses TRBV14 and TRBJ1-2; D is undetermined. The V end lost 2 bases, the J end lost 8 bases, and 12 bases lay between the germline ends. This CDR3 comprises 13 residues. Germline-derived CDR1 and CDR2 are SGHDN and FVKESK. In nucleotides, the CDR3 is TGTGCCAGCAGCCAAACGGGGTTAGGGGGCTACACCTTC. Its translation is CASSQTGLGGYTF.

V is TRBV5-8 and J is TRBJ2-7; TRBD2 aligns across 8 bases. With 4 bases clipped from V and 3 bases from J, the junction kept 3 bases outside the gene matches. Germline loops: CDR1 SGHTS, CDR2 YDEGEE. CDR3 length: 13 residues. The CDR3 sequence: CASSLGGGYEQYF. Here the CDR3 DNA reads TGTGCCAGCAGCCTCGGGGGGGGCTACGAGCAGTACTTC. Full variable domain (rest looked up from reference TRBV5-8 and TRBJ2-7): EAGVTQSPTHLIKTRGQQATLRCSPISGHTSVYWYQQALGLGLQFLLWYDEGEERNRGNFPPRFSGRQFPNYSSELNVNALELEDSALYLCASSLGGGYEQYFGPGTRLTVT.

The chain recombines TRBV7-3 with TRBJ2-1, with TRBD2 matching 10 bases. Germline lookup yields CDR1 SGHTA and CDR2 FQGTGA. CDR3 length equals 14 residues. J was trimmed by 7 bases and V by 5 bases; bases with no gene match: 5. The CDR3 here is CASSQLGLANEQFF. CDR3 sequence (DNA): TGTGCCAGCAGCCAACTGGGACTAGCGAATGAGCAGTTCTTC. Based on the CDR3 plus reference TRBV7-3 and TRBJ2-1, the full variable domain is GAGVSQTPSNKVTEKGKYVELRCDPISGHTALYWYRQSLGQGPEFLIYFQGTGAADDSGLPNDRFFAVRPEGSVSTLKIQRTERGDSAVYLCASSQLGLANEQFFGPGTRLTVL.

The chain uses TRBV5-1 and TRBJ2-2; D is uncertain. The CDR3 extends over 13 amino acids. Germline V gene data show CDR1 as SGHRS and CDR2 as YFSETQ. Trimming shortened V by 3 bases and J by 5 bases, and 8 bases separated the two germline ends. The CDR3 reads CASSWARTGELFF. CDR3 sequence (DNA): TGCGCCAGCAGCTGGGCACGGACCGGGGAGCTGTTTTTT.

The chain joins TRBV5-1 to TRBJ2-5; no clear D. V lost 1 base, J lost 1 base, and 5 bases lay in between. This CDR3 region has 13 residues. Germline V gene sequence: CDR1 SGHRS, CDR2 YFSETQ. CDR3 loop: CASSLYGQETQYF. The DNA of the CDR3 is TGCGCCAGCAGCTTGTACGGCCAAGAGACCCAGTACTTC.

This chain connects TRBV5-1 to TRBJ1-5; the match to TRBD1 covers 10 bases. Losses at the gene ends were 0 bases for V and 5 bases for J; bases not matched to a gene: 8. This CDR3 contains 17 residues. Germline-derived CDR1 and CDR2 are SGHRS and YFSETQ. The CDR3 here is CASSLGVTDRGDQPQHF. CDR3 sequence (DNA): TGCGCCAGCAGCTTGGGAGTAACGGACAGGGGGGATCAGCCCCAGCATTTT.

The CDR3 nucleotides read TGTGCCAGCAAAACTGGACAGACTAACACTGAAGCTTTCTTT. Translating gives CASKTGQTNTEAFF. This chain links TRBV27 with TRBJ1-1, with a tentative D call TRBD1 (6 bases). Germline CDR1 and CDR2: MNHEY and SMNVEV (reference sequence). This CDR3 has 14 amino acids. The V end lost 7 bases, the J end lost 2 bases, and 14 bases lay between the germline ends.

The J gene is TRBJ1-6, the V gene TRBV28; D gene ambiguous. This CDR3 is 15 amino acids long. V lost 6 bases to trimming and J lost 5 bases, with 14 bases between them. CDR1 is MDHEN and CDR2 is SYDVKM in the germline V gene. The CDR3 reads CASSLDMRDNSPLHF. Here the CDR3 DNA reads TGTGCCAGCAGCCTCGACATGCGTGATAATTCACCCCTCCACTTT.

The chain carries TRBV11-3 and TRBJ2-7; 10 bases agree with TRBD2. V shed 5 bases and J 8 bases; nucleotides not matched to a gene: 21. Germline CDR1 SGHNT, CDR2 YENEEA. The CDR3 runs 18 residues. The CDR3 reads CASSRTEGDRGLAEKQYF. CDR3 DNA sequence: TGTGCCAGCAGCAGGACAGAAGGGGATCGTGGACTAGCGGAGAAGCAGTACTTC.

The chain employs TRBV29-1 and TRBJ2-7; a possible D gene is TRBD1 (6 bases). The V and J ends lost 1 base and 1 base respectively, with 8 bases between them. In germline, CDR1 is SQVTM, CDR2 ANQGSEA. This CDR3 is built from 13 residues. CDR3 in DNA: TGCAGCGTTGAAGGGACAGATTCCTACGAGCAGTACTTC. It codes for CSVEGTDSYEQYF.

CDR3 amino acids: CASSRGGTFYEQYF. The CDR3 DNA follows: TGTGCCAGCAGCCGGGGAGGGACGTTCTACGAGCAGTACTTC. This sequence joins TRBV14 and TRBJ2-7, with 7 bases aligning to TRBD2. Germline loops: CDR1 SGHDN, CDR2 FVKESK. V was clipped by 4 bases and J by 3 bases; unmatched bases: 6. CDR3 length: 14 amino acids.

The genes are TRBV9 and TRBJ1-2, with D unresolved. CDR1 is SGDLS, CDR2 YYNGEE, per germline. The CDR3 length is 15 residues. V lost 0 bases and J 0 bases, leaving 9 bases between the germline ends. CDR3 bases: TGTGCCAGCAGCGTAGAAGGAGGGACTAACTATGGCTACACCTTC. Protein: CASSVEGGTNYGYTF.

The V and J genes are TRBV4-2 and TRBJ2-1, with TRBD2 matching 10 bases. This CDR3 is 18 amino acids long. From germline, CDR1 is LGHNA and CDR2 YNFKEQ. The junction had 13 bases not matched to a gene; V was cut back by 0 bases and J by 8 bases. CDR3 DNA: TGTGCCAGCAGCCAAGATCGGGCTAGCGGGAGAGATTGGGATGAGCAGTTCTTC. Protein: CASSQDRASGRDWDEQFF.

The rearrangement uses TRBV28 and TRBJ1-2, with D possibly matching TRBD1 (6 bases). Trimming stripped 6 bases from V and 4 bases from J, with 12 bases between. There are 13 residues in the CDR3. Germline V gene lookup returns CDR1 MDHEN and CDR2 SYDVKM. The CDR3, as DNA: TGTGCCAGCAGGGCGGGGGGCATCTATGGCTACACCTTC. Translated: CASRAGGIYGYTF.

The gene calls are TRBV3-1 (or the pseudogene TRBV3-2) and TRBJ2-7, with D tentatively TRBD1 (6 bases). This CDR3 spans 13 amino acids. The germline CDR1 and CDR2 sequences are LGHDT and YNNKEL (reference sequence). Between the trimmed V and J ends, which lost 2 bases and 2 bases, there was a span of 7 bases. The DNA for the CDR3 is TGTGCCAGCAGCCAATCAGGGGCCTACGAGCAGTACTTC. It encodes CASSQSGAYEQYF.

V and J are TRBV19 and TRBJ2-5; 15 positions match TRBD2. V shed 6 bases, J shed 5 bases, and the junction held 13 bases outside the gene matches. Looked up from germline, CDR1 is LNHDA and CDR2 is SQIVND (reference sequence). CDR3 length: 18 residues. The CDR3 DNA is TGTGCCAGTAGCTCCGGGACTAGCGGGAGGAATTTCTGGGAGACCCAGTACTTC. Protein product: CASSSGTSGRNFWETQYF.

This clone appeared once. The CDR3 DNA reads TGTGCCAGCAGTTACAGCATGAACACTGAAGCTTTCTTT. Protein sequence: CASSYSMNTEAFF. V and J are TRBV6-5 and TRBJ1-1, with D uncertain. The germline CDR1 and CDR2 sequences are MNHEY and SVGAGI. The CDR3 extends over 13 amino acids. V was shortened by 2 bases and J by 0 bases, with 4 bases between the two germline ends.

The chain carries TRBV10-3 and TRBJ1-1; 8 bases align to TRBD1. Germline values: CDR1 ENHRY, CDR2 SYGVKD. Trimming at V came to 3 bases and at J to 8 bases, leaving 5 bases not matched to a gene. This CDR3 comprises 13 residues. Here the CDR3 DNA reads TGTGCCATCAGTGAACAGGGGGGATTCGAAGCTTTCTTT. It encodes CAISEQGGFEAFF.

The rearrangement links TRBV6-2 or TRBV6-3 to TRBJ2-1; TRBD1 matches at 8 bases. The CDR3 runs to 13 residues. With V trimmed by 5 bases and J by 7 bases, 4 bases remained unmatched. The germline gives CDR1 MNHEY, CDR2 SVGEGT. CDR3 nucleotide sequence: TGTGCCAGCAGTGAGGGACAGGCAAATGAGCAGTTCTTC. It specifies CASSEGQANEQFF.

This clone was counted between two and nine times. This chain joins TRBV20-1 and TRBJ2-2, with D uncertain. The CDR3 length is 11 residues. Trimming took 6 bases from V and 4 from J, leaving 6 bases between them. Germline CDR1 DFQATT, CDR2 SNEGSKA (reference sequence). DNA for the CDR3: TGCAGTGCCTGGAGCACCGGGGAGCTGTTTTTT. Residues: CSAWSTGELFF.

The genes are TRBV6-1 and TRBJ2-2, with D perhaps TRBD2 (6 bases). There are 17 residues in the CDR3. Germline loops: CDR1 MNHNS, CDR2 SASEGT. Trimming removed 4 bases at V and 0 bases at J, with 15 bases between. CDR3 nucleotide sequence: TGTGCCAGCAGTGGACCTCGGACTACCGCGAACACCGGGGAGCTGTTTTTT. It encodes CASSGPRTTANTGELFF.

CDR3 region: CASSLEGRSSYEQYF. CDR3 DNA: TGTGCCAGCAGCTTAGAGGGGCGATCCTCCTACGAGCAGTACTTC. The chain couples TRBV7-6 to TRBJ2-7; the D gene is possibly TRBD1 (5 bases). Germline assignment: CDR1 SGHVS and CDR2 FNYEAQ. V shed 1 base and J shed 0 bases, with 10 bases lying between them. The CDR3 consists of 15 residues.

This clone was seen only once. The chain recombines TRBV3-1 (or the pseudogene TRBV3-2) with TRBJ1-4, with 9 positions matching TRBD1. V lost 6 bases, J lost 7 bases, and 6 bases stayed unmatched. Germline V gives CDR1 LGHDT, CDR2 YNNKEL (reference sequence). The CDR3 loop spans 14 amino acids. This CDR3 is CASRAGQGGEKLFF. CDR3 coding DNA: TGTGCCAGCAGGGCGGGACAGGGCGGTGAAAAACTGTTTTTT.

Worth noting for this clone: Other DNA sequences of this sample code for an identical CDR3. V is TRBV5-1 and J is TRBJ2-2; possibly TRBD2 for D (6 bases). Per germline, CDR1 SGHRS and CDR2 YFSETQ. The CDR3 runs 14 residues. V was shortened by 7 bases and J by 0 bases, with 10 bases between the two germline ends. Written as DNA, the CDR3 is TGCGCCAGCCTGGGGGGAACGAACACCGGGGAGCTGTTTTTT. Translating gives CASLGGTNTGELFF.

Of note for this clone: At one boundary the junction diverges from the germline segment, which might be a read error. The J gene is TRBJ2-7, the V gene TRBV7-7, with D perhaps TRBD1 (6 bases). CDR1 is SSHAT and CDR2 is FNYEAQ in the germline V gene (reference sequence). The CDR3 extends over 13 amino acids. The CDR3 loop reads CASSLDRSYEQYF. CDR3 nucleotides: TGTGCTAGCAGCCTCGACAGGTCCTACGAGCAGTACTTC.

The sample holds one count of this clone. The rearrangement uses TRBV7-6 and TRBJ2-1; 10 nucleotides match TRBD2. CDR3 size: 15 residues. Germline V gene sequence: CDR1 SGHVS, CDR2 FNYEAQ. J was trimmed by 9 bases and V by 2 bases; bases with no gene match: 7. CDR3 loop: CASSLLAGVNIEQFF. CDR3 bases: TGTGCCAGCAGCTTACTAGCGGGAGTTAATATTGAGCAGTTCTTC.